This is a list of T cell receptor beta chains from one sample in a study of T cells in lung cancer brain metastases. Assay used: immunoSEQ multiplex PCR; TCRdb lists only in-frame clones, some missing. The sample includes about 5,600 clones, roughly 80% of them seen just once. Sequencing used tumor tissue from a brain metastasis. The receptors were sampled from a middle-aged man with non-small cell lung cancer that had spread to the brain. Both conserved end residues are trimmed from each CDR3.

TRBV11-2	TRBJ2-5	ASSLEYGGYRETQY
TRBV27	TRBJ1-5	ASSLSGSDQPQH
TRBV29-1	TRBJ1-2	SVHPHGSGYT
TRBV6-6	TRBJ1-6	ASRGHSYNSPLH
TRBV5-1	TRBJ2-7	ASSFEWAPEQY
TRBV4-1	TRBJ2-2	ASSRTTGLTGELF
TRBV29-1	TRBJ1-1	SAHRDRNEAF
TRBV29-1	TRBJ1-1	SVEDTRILGSEVF
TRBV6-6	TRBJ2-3	ASSHGVNADTQY
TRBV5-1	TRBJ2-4	ASSLAGRGREGIQY
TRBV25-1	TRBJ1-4	ASSDMVAATNEKLF
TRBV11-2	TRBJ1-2	ASSRKIGQDYGYT
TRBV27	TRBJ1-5	ASSFRARGINQPQH
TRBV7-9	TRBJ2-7	ASSSTAYEQY
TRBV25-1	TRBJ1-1	ASGEPGRVVPEAF
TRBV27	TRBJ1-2	ASSFQGAGYGYT
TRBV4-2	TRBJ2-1	ASSQGLGATNNEQF
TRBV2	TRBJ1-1	ASATGMNTEAF
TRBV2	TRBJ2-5	ASSASLETQY
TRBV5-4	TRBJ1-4	ASSDSRGRNEKLF
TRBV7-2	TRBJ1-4	ASSERGQRNEKLF
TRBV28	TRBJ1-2	ASSSPPGGYT
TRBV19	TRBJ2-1	ASSISSGAYNEQF
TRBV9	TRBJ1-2	ASSRDPEGYGYT
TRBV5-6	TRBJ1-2	ASYLYRTGGRYGYT
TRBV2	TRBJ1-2	ARNEQSYT
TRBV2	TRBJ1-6	ASSEALNSPLH
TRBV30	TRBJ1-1	AWSVYLTGSVGTEAF
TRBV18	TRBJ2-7	ASSPPGQGGYEQY
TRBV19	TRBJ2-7	ASSIDGTGPQLRDEQY
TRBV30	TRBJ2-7	AWSAGRAPYEQY
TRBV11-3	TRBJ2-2	ASSSRTQGQTGELF
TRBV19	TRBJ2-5	ASKNRGGQEETQY
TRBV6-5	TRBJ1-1	ASSYRVSTEAF
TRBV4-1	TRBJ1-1	ASSQEGSLNTEAF
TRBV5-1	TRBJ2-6	ASSSGVSSGANVLT
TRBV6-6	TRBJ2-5	ASSYDRGAKTQY
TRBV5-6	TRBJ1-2	ASSLGQSTYGYT
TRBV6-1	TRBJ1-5	ASSTQGAGGQPQH
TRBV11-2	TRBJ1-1	ASSLENTEAF